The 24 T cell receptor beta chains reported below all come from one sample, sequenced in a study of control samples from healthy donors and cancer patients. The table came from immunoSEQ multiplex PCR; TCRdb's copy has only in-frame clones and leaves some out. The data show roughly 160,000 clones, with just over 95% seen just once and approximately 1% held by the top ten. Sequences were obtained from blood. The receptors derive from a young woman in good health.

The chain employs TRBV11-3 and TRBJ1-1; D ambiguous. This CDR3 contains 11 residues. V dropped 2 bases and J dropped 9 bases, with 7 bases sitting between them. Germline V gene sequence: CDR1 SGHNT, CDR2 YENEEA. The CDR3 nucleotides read TGTGCCAGCAGCTTACGATGGAAAGCTTTCTTT. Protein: CASSLRWKAFF.

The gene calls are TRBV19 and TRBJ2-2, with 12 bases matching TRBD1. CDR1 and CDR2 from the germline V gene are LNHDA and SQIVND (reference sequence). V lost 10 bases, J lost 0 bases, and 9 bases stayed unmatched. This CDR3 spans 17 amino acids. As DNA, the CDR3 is TGTGCCACCTGGGACAGGGGGCGGTCGGCGAACACCGGGGAGCTGTTTTTT. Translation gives CATWDRGRSANTGELFF. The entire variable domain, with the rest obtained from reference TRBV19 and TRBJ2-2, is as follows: DGGITQSPKYLFRKEGQNVTLSCEQNLNHDAMYWYRQDPGQGLRLIYYSQIVNDFQKGDIAEGYSVSREKKESFPLTVTSAQKNPTAFYLCATWDRGRSANTGELFFGEGSRLTVL.

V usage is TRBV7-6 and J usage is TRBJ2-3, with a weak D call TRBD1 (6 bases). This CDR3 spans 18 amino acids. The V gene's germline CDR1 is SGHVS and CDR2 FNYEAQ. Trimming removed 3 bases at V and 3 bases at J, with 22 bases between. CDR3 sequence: CASSLADSPTTGTDTQYF. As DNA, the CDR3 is TGTGCCAGCAGCTTGGCCGACAGCCCCACAACAGGGACAGATACGCAGTATTTT.

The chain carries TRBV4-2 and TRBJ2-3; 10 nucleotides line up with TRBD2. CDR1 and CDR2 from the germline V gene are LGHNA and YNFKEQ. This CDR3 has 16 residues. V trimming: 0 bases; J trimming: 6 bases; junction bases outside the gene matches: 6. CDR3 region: CASSQDTSGKGDTQYF. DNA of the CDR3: TGTGCCAGCAGCCAAGATACTAGCGGGAAGGGGGATACGCAGTATTTT.

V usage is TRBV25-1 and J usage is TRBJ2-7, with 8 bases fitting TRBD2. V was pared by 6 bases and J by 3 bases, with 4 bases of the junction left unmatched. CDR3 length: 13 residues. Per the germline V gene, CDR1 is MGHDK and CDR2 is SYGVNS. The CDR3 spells CASRLADYYEQYF. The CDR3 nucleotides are TGTGCCAGCAGACTAGCGGATTACTACGAGCAGTACTTC.

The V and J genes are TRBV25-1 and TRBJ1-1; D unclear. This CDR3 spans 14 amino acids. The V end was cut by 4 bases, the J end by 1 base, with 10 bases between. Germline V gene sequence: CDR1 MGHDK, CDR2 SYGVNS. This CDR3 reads CASSADLGNTEAFF. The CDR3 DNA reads TGTGCCAGCAGTGCGGACCTCGGGAACACTGAAGCTTTCTTT.

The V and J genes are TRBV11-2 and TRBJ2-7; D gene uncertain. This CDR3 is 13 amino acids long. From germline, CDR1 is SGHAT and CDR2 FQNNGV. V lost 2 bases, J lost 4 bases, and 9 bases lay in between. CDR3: CASSLLPLYEQYF. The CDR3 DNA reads TGTGCCAGCAGCTTACTCCCCCTGTACGAGCAGTACTTC.

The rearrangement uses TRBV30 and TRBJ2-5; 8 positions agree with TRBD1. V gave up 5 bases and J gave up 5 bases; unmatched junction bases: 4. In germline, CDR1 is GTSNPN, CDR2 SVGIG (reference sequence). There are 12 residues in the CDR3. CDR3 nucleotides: TGTGCCTGGGACAGGGGCAGGGAGACCCAGTACTTC. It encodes CAWDRGRETQYF. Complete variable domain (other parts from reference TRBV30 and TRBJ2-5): SQTIHQWPATLVQPVGSPLSLECTVEGTSNPNLYWYRQAAGRGLQLLFYSVGIGQISSEVPQNLSASRPQDRQFILSSKKLLLSDSGFYLCAWDRGRETQYFGPGTRLLVL.

This chain's CDR3 is CSASTQHEMNTEAFF. The CDR3 bases are TGCAGTGCTAGTACCCAGCATGAAATGAACACTGAAGCTTTCTTT. The chain recombines TRBV20-1 with TRBJ1-1, with D unclear. V was clipped by 3 bases and J by 0 bases, with 14 bases between them. CDR1 DFQATT and CDR2 SNEGSKA come from the germline V gene (reference sequence). This CDR3 region has 15 residues.

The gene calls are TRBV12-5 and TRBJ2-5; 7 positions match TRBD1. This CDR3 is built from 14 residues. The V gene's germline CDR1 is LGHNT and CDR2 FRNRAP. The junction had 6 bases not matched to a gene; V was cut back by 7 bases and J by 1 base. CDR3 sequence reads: CASARDRLQETQYF. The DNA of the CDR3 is TGTGCTAGTGCCCGGGACAGACTCCAAGAGACCCAGTACTTC. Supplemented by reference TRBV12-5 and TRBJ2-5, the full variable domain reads DARVTQTPRHKVTEMGQEVTMRCQPILGHNTVFWYRQTMMQGLELLAYFRNRAPLDDSGMPKDRFSAEMPDATLATLKIQPSEPRDSAVYFCASARDRLQETQYFGPGTRLLVL.

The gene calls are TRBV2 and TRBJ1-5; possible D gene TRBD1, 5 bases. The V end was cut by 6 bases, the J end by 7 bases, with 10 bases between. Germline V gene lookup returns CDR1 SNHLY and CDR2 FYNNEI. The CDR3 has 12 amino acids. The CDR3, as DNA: TGTGCCAGCAGGACAGACGACCAGCCCCAGCATTTT. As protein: CASRTDDQPQHF.

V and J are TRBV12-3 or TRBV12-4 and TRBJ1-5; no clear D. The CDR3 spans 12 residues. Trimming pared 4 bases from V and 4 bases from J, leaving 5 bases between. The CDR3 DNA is TGTGCCAGCAGTTCGGAGAATCAGCCCCAGCATTTT. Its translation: CASSSENQPQHF.

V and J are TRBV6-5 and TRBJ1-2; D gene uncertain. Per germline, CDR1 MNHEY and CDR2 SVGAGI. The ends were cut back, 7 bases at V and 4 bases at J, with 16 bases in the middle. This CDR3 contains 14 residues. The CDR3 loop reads CASTSVNGGYGYTF. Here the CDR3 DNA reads TGTGCCAGCACTTCGGTCAATGGTGGCTATGGCTACACCTTC.

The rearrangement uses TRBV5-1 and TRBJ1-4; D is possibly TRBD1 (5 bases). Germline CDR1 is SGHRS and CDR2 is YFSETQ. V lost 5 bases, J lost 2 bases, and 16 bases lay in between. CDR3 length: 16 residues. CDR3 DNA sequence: TGCGCCAGCAGAAAAACCCCAGGGTATACTAATGAAAAACTGTTTTTT. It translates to CASRKTPGYTNEKLFF.

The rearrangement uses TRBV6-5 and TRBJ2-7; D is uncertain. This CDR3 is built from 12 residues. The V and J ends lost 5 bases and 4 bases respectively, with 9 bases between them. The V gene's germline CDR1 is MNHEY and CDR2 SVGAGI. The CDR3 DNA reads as TGTGCCAGCAGTAGGGCTGGGTACGAGCAGTACTTC. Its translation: CASSRAGYEQYF.

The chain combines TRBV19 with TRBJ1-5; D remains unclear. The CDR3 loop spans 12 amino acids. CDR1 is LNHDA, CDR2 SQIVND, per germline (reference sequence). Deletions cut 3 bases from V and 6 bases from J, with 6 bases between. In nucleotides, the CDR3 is TGTGCCAGTAGTATTTCGAGTCAGCCCCAGCATTTT. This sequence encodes CASSISSQPQHF.

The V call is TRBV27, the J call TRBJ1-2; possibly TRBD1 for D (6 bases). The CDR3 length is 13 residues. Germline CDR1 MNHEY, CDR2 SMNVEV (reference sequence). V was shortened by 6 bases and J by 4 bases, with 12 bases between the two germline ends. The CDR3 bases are TGTGCCAGCAGGCCCGGACAGAGCTATGGCTACACCTTC. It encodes CASRPGQSYGYTF.

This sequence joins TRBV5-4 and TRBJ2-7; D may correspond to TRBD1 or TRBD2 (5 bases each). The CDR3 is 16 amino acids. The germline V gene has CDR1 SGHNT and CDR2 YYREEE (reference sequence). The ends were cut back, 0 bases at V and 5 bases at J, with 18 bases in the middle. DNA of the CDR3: TGTGCCAGCAGCTTGGCCGGGGCCTCCGGTAGACACGAGCAGTACTTC. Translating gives CASSLAGASGRHEQYF.

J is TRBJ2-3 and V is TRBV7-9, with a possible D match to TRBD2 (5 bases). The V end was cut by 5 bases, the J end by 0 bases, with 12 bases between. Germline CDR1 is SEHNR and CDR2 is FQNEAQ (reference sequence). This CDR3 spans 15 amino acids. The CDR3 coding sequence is TGTGCCAGCAGCCCGGTGAGGGCAAGCACAGATACGCAGTATTTT. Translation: CASSPVRASTDTQYF.

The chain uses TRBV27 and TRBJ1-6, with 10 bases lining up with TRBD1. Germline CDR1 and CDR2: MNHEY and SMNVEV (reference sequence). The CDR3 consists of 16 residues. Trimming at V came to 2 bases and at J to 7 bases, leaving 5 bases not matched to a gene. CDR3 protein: CASSLIWDRGNSPLHF. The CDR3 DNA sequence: TGTGCCAGCAGTTTAATTTGGGACAGGGGAAATTCACCCCTCCACTTT.

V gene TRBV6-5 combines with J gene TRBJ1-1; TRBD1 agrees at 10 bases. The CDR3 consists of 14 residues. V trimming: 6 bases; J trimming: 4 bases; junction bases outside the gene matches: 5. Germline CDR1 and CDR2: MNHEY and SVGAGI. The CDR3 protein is CASRDRGRGTEAFF. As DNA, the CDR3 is TGTGCCAGCAGAGACAGGGGGCGCGGCACTGAAGCTTTCTTT.

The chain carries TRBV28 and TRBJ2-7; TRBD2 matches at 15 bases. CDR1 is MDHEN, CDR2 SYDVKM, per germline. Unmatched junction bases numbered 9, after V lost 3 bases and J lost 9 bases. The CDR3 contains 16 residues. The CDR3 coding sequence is TGTGCCAGCAGTTTCGAACCGGGACTAGCGGGAGGCGCGCAGTACTTC. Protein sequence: CASSFEPGLAGGAQYF.

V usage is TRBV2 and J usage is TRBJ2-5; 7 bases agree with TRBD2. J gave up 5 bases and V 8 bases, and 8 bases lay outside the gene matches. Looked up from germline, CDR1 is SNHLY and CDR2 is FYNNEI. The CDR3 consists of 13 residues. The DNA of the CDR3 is TGTGCCAGCCTACTAGCGCGCGGGGAGACCCAGTACTTC. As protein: CASLLARGETQYF.

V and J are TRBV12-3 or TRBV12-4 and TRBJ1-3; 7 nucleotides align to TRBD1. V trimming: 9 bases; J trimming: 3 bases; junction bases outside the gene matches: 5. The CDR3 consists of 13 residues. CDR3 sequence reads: CASRNRGGNTIYF. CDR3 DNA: TGTGCCAGTAGGAACAGGGGTGGAAACACCATATATTTT.